These 16 T cell receptor beta chains originate from one sample sequenced in a study of T cells in Graves' hyperthyroidism and ophthalmopathy. From RNA transcripts, TCR beta CDR3 regions were amplified. First-round RT-PCR targeting the TCR CDR3 was performed with the HTBI primer set. MiXCR, run by TCRdb on the multiplex PCR reads, gives a single entry per CDR3 protein. The sample carries 500,000 to 600,000 distinct CDR3 sequences, just under 20% recorded once. The sample consisted of blood. These receptors were taken from a man aged 40-50 years with Graves' ophthalmopathy.

Of note for this clonotype: One end of the junction is discordant with germline, which a read error may explain. The gene calls are TRBV2 and TRBJ2-7; tentatively, D is TRBD2 (5 bases). This CDR3 has 14 amino acids. Germline CDR1 and CDR2: SNHLY and FYNNEI. CDR3 nucleotide sequence: TGTGCCAGCAGTGAGTTAGCGAGCTCCTACGGGCAGTACTTC. Protein sequence: CASSELASSYGQYF.

CDR3 in amino acids: CASSIQAQATSPLHF. CDR3 sequence (DNA): TGTGCCAGTAGTATCCAGGCACAAGCGACCTCACCCCTCCACTTT. J is TRBJ1-6 and V is TRBV19; D call uncertain. V was trimmed by 3 bases and J by 10 bases, leaving 16 bases between them. Germline values: CDR1 LNHDA, CDR2 SQIVND (reference sequence). The CDR3 runs to 15 residues.

V usage is TRBV6-2 or TRBV6-3 and J usage is TRBJ2-1, with 14 bases aligning to TRBD2. This CDR3 is built from 16 residues. With V trimmed by 7 bases and J by 8 bases, 10 bases remained unmatched. CDR1 and CDR2 from the germline V gene are MNHEY and SVGEGT. The CDR3 loop is CASNSGTSGRGHEQFF. CDR3 bases: TGTGCCAGCAACTCAGGGACTAGCGGGAGAGGGCATGAGCAGTTCTTC.

This clonotype was observed a handful of times. The V call is TRBV18, the J call TRBJ1-5; D is unclear. The germline gives CDR1 KGHSH, CDR2 LQKENI. This CDR3 is 15 amino acids long. V was trimmed by 3 bases and J by 3 bases, leaving 12 bases between them. The CDR3: CASSPLPPSNQPQHF. The CDR3 nucleotides read TGTGCCAGCTCACCCTTACCCCCCTCCAATCAGCCCCAGCATTTT.

This clonotype was seen many times. The V call is TRBV30, the J call TRBJ1-2; D not certain. Trimming cost V 1 base and J 6 bases, with 3 bases left between them. This CDR3 is built from 10 residues. Germline CDR1 GTSNPN, CDR2 SVGIG (reference sequence). CDR3 region: CAWSADGYTF. CDR3 nucleotide sequence: TGTGCCTGGAGTGCTGATGGCTACACCTTC.

The V and J genes are TRBV28 and TRBJ1-6; the match to TRBD1 covers 9 bases. V was pared by 5 bases and J by 10 bases, with 12 bases of the junction left unmatched. The CDR3 is 16 amino acids. CDR1 and CDR2 from the germline V gene are MDHEN and SYDVKM. This CDR3 is CASSTRTGVEGSPLHF. The DNA of the CDR3 is TGTGCCAGCAGTACCCGGACAGGGGTCGAGGGATCACCCCTCCACTTT.

In this sample, this clonotype turned up a few times. The chain employs TRBV20-1 and TRBJ2-1; TRBD2 matches at 13 bases. Trimming at V came to 6 bases and at J to 4 bases, leaving 9 bases not matched to a gene. CDR1 DFQATT and CDR2 SNEGSKA come from the germline V gene (reference sequence). The CDR3 runs 16 residues. The CDR3 DNA reads as TGCAGTGCCTTATCCGGGACTAGCGGGACGTACAATGAGCAGTTCTTC. This translates into CSALSGTSGTYNEQFF.

The chain joins TRBV5-1 to TRBJ2-5; 8 nucleotides agree with TRBD2. V trimming: 6 bases; J trimming: 5 bases; junction bases outside the gene matches: 12. The CDR3 is 15 amino acids. Germline V gene lookup returns CDR1 SGHRS and CDR2 YFSETQ. This chain's CDR3 is CASILGLAPRETQYF. CDR3 nucleotides: TGCGCCAGCATCCTAGGACTAGCTCCTAGGGAGACCCAGTACTTC.

At least ten counts were recorded for this clonotype. The V call is TRBV11-2, the J call TRBJ1-4, with D uncertain. Germline V CDR1 and CDR2: SGHAT, FQNNGV. V was cut by 7 bases and J by 0 bases, with 9 bases left in between. The CDR3 contains 14 residues. The chain's CDR3 is CASTSIATNEKLFF. In nucleotides, the CDR3 is TGTGCCAGCACTTCTATTGCAACTAATGAAAAACTGTTTTTT. The whole variable domain, remainder taken from reference TRBV11-2 and TRBJ1-4, is EAGVAQSPRYKIIEKRQSVAFWCNPISGHATLYWYQQILGQGPKLLIQFQNNGVVDDSQLPKDRFSAERLKGVDSTLKIQPAKLEDSAVYLCASTSIATNEKLFFGSGTQLSVL.

This clonotype was counted only a few times. This chain uses TRBV7-9 with TRBJ1-5; the match to TRBD1 covers 8 bases. The CDR3 totals 15 residues. Germline CDR1 is SEHNR and CDR2 is FQNEAQ (reference sequence). The J segment lost 8 bases and the V segment lost 5 bases, leaving 11 bases of the junction unmatched. This chain's CDR3 is CASSPSGGGGEPQHF. The CDR3 DNA reads as TGTGCCAGCAGCCCCTCAGGGGGCGGCGGGGAGCCCCAGCATTTT.

The V and J genes are TRBV7-8 and TRBJ2-2; 7 bases map to TRBD2. With 6 bases clipped from V and 2 bases from J, the junction kept 15 bases outside the gene matches. From germline, CDR1 is SGHVS and CDR2 FQNEAQ. The CDR3 spans 18 residues. The CDR3, as DNA: TGTGCCAGCAGTTACTCGATCTGGGGGGGGAGTAACACCGGGGAGCTGTTTTTT. Amino acids: CASSYSIWGGSNTGELFF.

The chain uses TRBV7-9 and TRBJ2-2; D is perhaps TRBD1 (6 bases). CDR3 size: 16 residues. Trimming cost V 4 bases and J 0 bases, with 12 bases left between them. Germline V gives CDR1 SEHNR, CDR2 FQNEAQ (reference sequence). The CDR3 nucleotides are TGTGCCAGCAGCTCACGGGACACTTCGAACACCGGGGAGCTGTTTTTT. Its translation is CASSSRDTSNTGELFF.

The chain combines TRBV5-1 with TRBJ2-2; TRBD1 aligns across 7 bases. The CDR3 has 15 amino acids. The V gene's germline CDR1 is SGHRS and CDR2 YFSETQ. The junction had 9 bases not matched to a gene; V was cut back by 3 bases and J by 7 bases. The CDR3 nucleotides read TGCGCCAGCAGCTCGTCAGACAGGGTGGGCGGGGAGCTGTTTTTT. It specifies CASSSSDRVGGELFF.

This clonotype was seen more than once but under ten times. The gene calls are TRBV9 and TRBJ2-2; 7 bases align to TRBD2. Trimming cost V 2 bases and J 2 bases; bases outside gene matches: 9. CDR1 is SGDLS and CDR2 is YYNGEE in the germline V gene. This CDR3 contains 17 residues. Here the CDR3 DNA reads TGTGCCAGCAGCGTCTTTGCTTCTAGCGGTAACACCGGGGAGCTGTTTTTT. It is translated as CASSVFASSGNTGELFF.

The chain combines TRBV5-1 with TRBJ2-5; maybe TRBD1 (6 bases). Germline CDR1 SGHRS, CDR2 YFSETQ. This CDR3 contains 15 residues. Trimming cost V 2 bases and J 2 bases, with 13 bases left between them. The CDR3: CASSLQGFGQETQYF. The CDR3 coding sequence is TGCGCCAGCAGCTTACAGGGATTTGGACAAGAGACCCAGTACTTC.

The DNA for the CDR3 is TGTGCCAGCAGCTTAGGGACTAGCGGGGGGGTCCAAGAGACCCAGTACTTC. Protein product: CASSLGTSGGVQETQYF. This chain connects TRBV7-6 to TRBJ2-5, with 15 positions matching TRBD2. J was trimmed by 1 base and V by 1 base; bases with no gene match: 1. The CDR3 is 17 amino acids. The germline CDR1 and CDR2 sequences are SGHVS and FNYEAQ.